This T cell receptor beta chain came from a study of identical twins' blood T cells. Study conclusions and caveats: Out-of-frame TCRbeta clonotypes reportedly had markedly more similar V usage in twins than unrelated donors. Twins shared more top CDR3 clonotypes than unrelated donors did.

Points on this clonotype: The antigen remains undetermined.

TCR cDNA libraries came from RNA via a modified published protocol. In the study's own analysis: Per-library CDR3 reads ranged 2.2 to 3.6 million; clonotypes, ~100,000 to ~550,000. Each CDR3 protein is one row after TCRdb ran MiXCR on the 5' RACE reads. TCRdb assigned the V and J calls; the authors' analysis was not used. The sample shows fewer than 450,000 distinct CDR3 sequences, roughly 31% of them seen only once. Germline CDR1 reads SGHVS; CDR2 reads FQNEAQ. V was pared by 0 bases and J by 2 bases, with 11 bases between. This CDR3 has 16 residues. The V gene is TRBV7-8, the J gene TRBJ2-1, with D uncertain. Specimen: PBMCs. This clonotype was sampled from a woman aged 18 to 55 in good health. The CDR3 region is CASSLARGATYNEQFF. CDR3 DNA: TGTGCCAGCAGCTTAGCCAGAGGTGCCACCTACAATGAGCAGTTCTTC.